Listed here are 7 T cell receptor beta chains from one sample, sequenced in a study of CD8+ T cells in alopecia areata. Reverse transcription of extracted RNA yielded cDNA, which provided the sequencing template. Assay used: immunoSEQ multiplex PCR; TCRdb lists only in-frame clones, some missing. The sample contains 3,000 to 4,500 clones, roughly 71% of which appear only once. Treatment specified: oral pan-JAK inhibitor, 5-10 mg twice daily. Specimens obtained from alopecia areata patients comprised lesional scalp punch biopsies and peripheral blood. The sequences come from skin, collected at week 24, from a patient treated with tofacitinib. The source is a human donor with alopecia areata.

This chain links TRBV7-9 with TRBJ2-7; no clear D. CDR1 is SEHNR, CDR2 FQNEAQ, per germline (reference sequence). V lost 1 base and J lost 3, with 10 bases in between. CDR3 size: 14 residues. CDR3 nucleotides: TGTGCCAGCAGCTTAGATGTAGGTGTCTACGAGCAGTACTTC. The encoded protein is CASSLDVGVYEQYF.

This rearrangement joins TRBV5-1 to TRBJ2-1, with D perhaps being TRBD1 or TRBD2 (6 bases each). Trimming removed 0 bases from V and 8 bases from J, with 15 bases in between. Germline V gene data show CDR1 as SGHRS and CDR2 as YFSETQ. CDR3 size: 15 residues. CDR3: CASSLANREVDEQFF. DNA of the CDR3: TGCGCCAGCAGCTTGGCCAACAGGGAGGTGGATGAGCAGTTCTTC. The full variable domain, rest sourced from reference TRBV5-1 and TRBJ2-1, is KAGVTQTPRYLIKTRGQQVTLSCSPISGHRSVSWYQQTPGQGLQFLFEYFSETQRNKGNFPGRFSGRQFSNSRSEMNVSTLELGDSALYLCASSLANREVDEQFFGPGTRLTVL.

The chain is built from TRBV6-5 and TRBJ2-7; a possible D gene is TRBD1 (7 bases). This CDR3 is built from 13 residues. Germline values: CDR1 MNHEY, CDR2 SVGAGI. V was shortened by 10 bases and J by 1 base, with 14 bases between the two germline ends. CDR3 sequence: CATKTGRSYEQYF. For the CDR3, the DNA is TGTGCCACCAAGACAGGGAGGTCCTACGAGCAGTACTTC.

The gene calls are TRBV27 and TRBJ2-7, with 8 bases aligning to TRBD2. The germline V gene has CDR1 MNHEY and CDR2 SMNVEV (reference sequence). The V gene end was trimmed by 6 bases and the J gene end by 6 bases; junction bases not matched to a gene: 7. This CDR3 is 13 amino acids long. The CDR3 sequence is CASRPGGLGEQYF. In nucleotides, the CDR3 is TGTGCCAGCAGACCGGGGGGGTTGGGCGAGCAGTACTTC.

There are a few counts of this clone. The V gene is TRBV18, the J gene TRBJ1-1; 7 bases map to TRBD1. Germline assignment: CDR1 KGHSH and CDR2 LQKENI. The CDR3 has 19 residues. The V gene end was trimmed by 4 bases and the J gene end by 1 base; junction bases not matched to a gene: 18. The CDR3 sequence: CASSLFDRAPPPANTEAFF. The CDR3 nucleotides are TGTGCCAGCTCACTTTTTGACAGGGCCCCGCCGCCTGCGAACACTGAAGCTTTCTTT.

This clone was seen a handful of times. V is TRBV6-5 and J is TRBJ2-5; 8 nucleotides match TRBD2. Trimming at V came to 9 bases and at J to 7 bases, leaving 13 bases not matched to a gene. CDR3 length: 14 residues. Germline V CDR1 and CDR2: MNHEY, SVGAGI. The CDR3 nucleotides are TGTGCCAGTTTTGACTCCGGGGCGGGGGGGACCCAGTACTTC. Translated, it gives CASFDSGAGGTQYF.

This clone was recorded a few times. The chain carries TRBV12-5 and TRBJ2-3; 7 nucleotides align to TRBD1. V trimming: 6 bases; J trimming: 6 bases; junction bases outside the gene matches: 12. Germline CDR1 LGHNT, CDR2 FRNRAP. This CDR3 region has 15 residues. The CDR3 coding sequence is TGTGCTAGTGGGTCCCTCGGGACAGCAAGGGATACGCAGTATTTT. Protein sequence: CASGSLGTARDTQYF.